The T cell receptor (beta chain) described here comes from a study of T cells in Graves' hyperthyroidism and ophthalmopathy. At least ten counts were recorded for this clonotype. RNA transcripts yielded amplified TCR beta CDR3 regions. The TCR CDR3 first-round RT-PCR relied on the HTBI primer set. Each CDR3 protein gets one entry after TCRdb re-called the multiplex PCR reads with MiXCR. In the table there are 300,000 to 350,000 distinct CDR3 sequences, about 15% of which are singletons. Patients aged 18 to 65 had newly diagnosed hyperthyroidism of under 2 months' duration. Lactation, pregnancy, other autoimmune disease or uncontrolled infection led to exclusion of patients. The V gene lost 3 bases and the J gene lost 4 bases, with 13 bases spanning the gap. This CDR3 is 14 amino acids long. Germline V gives CDR1 MDHEN, CDR2 SYDVKM.

The TCR was taken from a woman aged 30 to 39 with Graves' hyperthyroidism. The sequenced material came from blood. This chain joins TRBV28 and TRBJ2-7; D is ambiguous. The CDR3, as DNA: TGTGCCAGCAGTTTTTTCTTGGGCCGTTACGAGCAGTACTTC. This encodes CASSFFLGRYEQYF.